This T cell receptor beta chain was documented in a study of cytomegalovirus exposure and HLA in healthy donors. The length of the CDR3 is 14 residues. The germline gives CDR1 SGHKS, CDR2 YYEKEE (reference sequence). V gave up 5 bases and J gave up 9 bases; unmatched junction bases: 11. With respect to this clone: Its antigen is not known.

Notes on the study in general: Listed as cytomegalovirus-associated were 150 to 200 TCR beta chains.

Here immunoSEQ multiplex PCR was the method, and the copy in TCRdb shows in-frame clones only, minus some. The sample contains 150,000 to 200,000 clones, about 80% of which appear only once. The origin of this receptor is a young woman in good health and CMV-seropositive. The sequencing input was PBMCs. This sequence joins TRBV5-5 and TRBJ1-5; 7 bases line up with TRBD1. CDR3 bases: TGTGCCAGCAGGAATGGGGCGTCAGGGGGGCCCCAGCATTTT. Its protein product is CASRNGASGGPQHF.